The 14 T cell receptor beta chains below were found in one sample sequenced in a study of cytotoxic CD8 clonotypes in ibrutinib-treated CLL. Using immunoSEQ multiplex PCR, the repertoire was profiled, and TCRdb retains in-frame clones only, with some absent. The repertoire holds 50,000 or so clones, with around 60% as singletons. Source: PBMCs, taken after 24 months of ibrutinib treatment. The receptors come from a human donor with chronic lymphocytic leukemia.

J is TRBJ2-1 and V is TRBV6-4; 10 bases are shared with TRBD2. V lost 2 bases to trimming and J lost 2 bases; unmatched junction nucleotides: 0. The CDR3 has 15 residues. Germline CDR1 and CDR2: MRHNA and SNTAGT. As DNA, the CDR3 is TGTGCCAGCAGTGACGGGACTAGCGCCTACAATGAGCAGTTCTTC. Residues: CASSDGTSAYNEQFF.

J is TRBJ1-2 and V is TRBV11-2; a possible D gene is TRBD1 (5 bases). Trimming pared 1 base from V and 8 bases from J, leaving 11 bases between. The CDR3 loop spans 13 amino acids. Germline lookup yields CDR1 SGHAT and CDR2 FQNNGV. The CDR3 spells CASSLGQGVGYTF. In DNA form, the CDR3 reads TGTGCCAGCAGCTTAGGGCAGGGTGTGGGCTACACCTTC.

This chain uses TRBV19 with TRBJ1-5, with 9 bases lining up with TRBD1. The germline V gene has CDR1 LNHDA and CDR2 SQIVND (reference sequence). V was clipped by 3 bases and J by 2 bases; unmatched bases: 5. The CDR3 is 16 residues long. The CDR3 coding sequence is TGTGCCAGTAGTATGACTCGGACAGGGGGCAATCAGCCCCAGCATTTT. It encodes CASSMTRTGGNQPQHF.

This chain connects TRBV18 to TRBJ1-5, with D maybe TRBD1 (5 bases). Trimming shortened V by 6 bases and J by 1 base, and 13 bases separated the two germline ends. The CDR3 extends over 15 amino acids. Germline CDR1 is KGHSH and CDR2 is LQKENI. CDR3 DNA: TGTGCCAGCTCCCCCGGGGCAGGGAGCAATCAGCCCCAGCATTTT. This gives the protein CASSPGAGSNQPQHF.

CDR3 sequence: CASSLDPKPFAEKLFF. The CDR3 DNA follows: TGTGCCAGCAGCTTAGATCCTAAGCCCTTTGCCGAAAAACTGTTTTTT. The chain is built from TRBV7-8 and TRBJ1-4; D gene unclear. Deletions cut 1 base from V and 8 bases from J, with 17 bases between. Germline CDR1 SGHVS, CDR2 FQNEAQ. The CDR3 is made up of 16 amino acids.

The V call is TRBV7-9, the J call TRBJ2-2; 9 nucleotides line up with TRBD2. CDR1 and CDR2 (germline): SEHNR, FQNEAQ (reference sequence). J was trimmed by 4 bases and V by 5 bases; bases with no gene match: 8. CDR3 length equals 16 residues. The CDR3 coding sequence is TGTGCCAGCAGCCTACCAGCGGGGGGCCCCACCGGGGAGCTGTTTTTT. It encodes CASSLPAGGPTGELFF.

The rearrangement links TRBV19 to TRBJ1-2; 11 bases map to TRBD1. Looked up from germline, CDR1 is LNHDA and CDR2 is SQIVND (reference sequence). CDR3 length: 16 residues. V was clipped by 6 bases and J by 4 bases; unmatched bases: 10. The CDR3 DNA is TGTGCCAGTAGAGCCGGGACAGGGGGTATCGTCTATGGCTACACCTTC. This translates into CASRAGTGGIVYGYTF.

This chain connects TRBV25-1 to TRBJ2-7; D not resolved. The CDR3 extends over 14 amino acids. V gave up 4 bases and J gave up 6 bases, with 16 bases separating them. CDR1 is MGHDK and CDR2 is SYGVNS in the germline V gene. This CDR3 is CASSVYSALSEQYF. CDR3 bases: TGTGCCAGCAGTGTTTACAGTGCCCTCTCCGAGCAGTACTTC.

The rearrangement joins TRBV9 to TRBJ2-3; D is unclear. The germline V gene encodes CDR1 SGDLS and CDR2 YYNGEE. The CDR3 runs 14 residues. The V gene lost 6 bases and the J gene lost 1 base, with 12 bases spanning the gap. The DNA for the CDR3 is TGTGCCAGCAACCCTGGGCTGGGCACAGATACGCAGTATTTT. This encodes CASNPGLGTDTQYF. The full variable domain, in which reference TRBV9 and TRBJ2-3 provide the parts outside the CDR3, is DSGVTQTPKHLITATGQRVTLRCSPRSGDLSVYWYQQSLDQGLQFLIQYYNGEERAKGNILERFSAQQFPDLHSELNLSSLELGDSALYFCASNPGLGTDTQYFGPGTRLTVL.

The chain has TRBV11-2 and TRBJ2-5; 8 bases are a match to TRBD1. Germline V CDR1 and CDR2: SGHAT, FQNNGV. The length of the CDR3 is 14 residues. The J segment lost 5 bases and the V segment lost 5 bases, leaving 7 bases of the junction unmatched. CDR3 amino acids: CASSPQGAGETQYF. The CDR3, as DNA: TGTGCCAGCAGCCCTCAGGGGGCGGGTGAGACCCAGTACTTC.

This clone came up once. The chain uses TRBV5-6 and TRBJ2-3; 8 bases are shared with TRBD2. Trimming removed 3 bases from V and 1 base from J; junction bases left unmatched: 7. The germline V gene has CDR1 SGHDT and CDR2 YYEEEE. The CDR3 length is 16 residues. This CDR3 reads CASSSYPAGGTDTQYF. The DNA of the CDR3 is TGTGCCAGCAGCTCTTACCCAGCGGGAGGCACAGATACGCAGTATTTT.

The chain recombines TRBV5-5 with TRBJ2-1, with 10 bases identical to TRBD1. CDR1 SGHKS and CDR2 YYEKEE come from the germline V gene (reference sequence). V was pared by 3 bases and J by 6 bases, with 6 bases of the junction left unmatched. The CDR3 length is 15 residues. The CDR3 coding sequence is TGTGCCAGCAGCTCGGGACAGGGGTTTGGCAATGAGCAGTTCTTC. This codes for CASSSGQGFGNEQFF.

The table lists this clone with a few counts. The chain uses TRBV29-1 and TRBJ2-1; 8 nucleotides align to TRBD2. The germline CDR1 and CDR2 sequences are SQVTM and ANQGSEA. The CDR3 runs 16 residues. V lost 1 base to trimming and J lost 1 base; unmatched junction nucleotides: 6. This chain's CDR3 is CSVEGTERGSYNEQFF. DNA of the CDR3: TGCAGCGTTGAAGGGACGGAGCGGGGGTCCTACAATGAGCAGTTCTTC.

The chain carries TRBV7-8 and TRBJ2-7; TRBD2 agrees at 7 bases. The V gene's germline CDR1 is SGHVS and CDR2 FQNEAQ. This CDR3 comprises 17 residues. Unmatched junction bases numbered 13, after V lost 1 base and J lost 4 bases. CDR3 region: CASSLEVGRGRMYEQYF. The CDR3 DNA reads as TGTGCCAGCAGCTTAGAGGTGGGGCGGGGGAGGATGTACGAGCAGTACTTC.